The 10 T cell receptor beta chains below all came from one sample that was sequenced in a study of OX40 agonist ivuxolimab in advanced cancers. The data were produced by immunoSEQ multiplex PCR, yet TCRdb's version contains in-frame clones alone and is incomplete. Of thousands of clones listed, under 85% were seen once; the top ten hold approximately 16%. Sequences were derived from CD4+ or CD8+ T cells sorted from blood, sampled in a trial of the OX40 agonist ivuxolimab. The receptor set was obtained from an adult with an advanced solid tumor such as melanoma, head and neck, liver or kidney cancer.

This clone was detected only a few times. The V and J genes are TRBV18 and TRBJ2-1, with D unclear. V was pared by 5 bases and J by 4 bases, with 12 bases between. Per germline, CDR1 KGHSH and CDR2 LQKENI. The CDR3 is made up of 14 amino acids. CDR3 region: CASSGQNLYNEQFF. For the CDR3, the DNA is TGTGCCAGCTCAGGGCAGAACCTTTACAATGAGCAGTTCTTC.

The rearrangement joins TRBV5-1 to TRBJ2-2; TRBD1 matches 7 bases. This CDR3 contains 17 residues. With 3 bases clipped from V and 3 bases from J, the junction kept 11 bases outside the gene matches. Germline V CDR1 and CDR2: SGHRS, YFSETQ. Here the CDR3 reads CASSSPKGTAHTGELFF. DNA for the CDR3: TGCGCCAGCAGCTCACCTAAAGGGACAGCGCACACCGGGGAGCTGTTTTTT.

A single count supports this clone. A much larger clone differs from this one at a single base, so this may be a read error. This CDR3 is also generated by other DNA sequences in the sample. The V call is TRBV6-1, the J call TRBJ2-3, with 8 nucleotides matching TRBD1. After removal of 4 bases from V and 4 bases from J, the junction contained 7 bases not matched to a gene. Germline-derived CDR1 and CDR2 are MNHNS and SASEGT. The CDR3 loop spans 15 amino acids. The CDR3 is CASSVGQGAADTQYF. The CDR3 region has the DNA TGTGCCAGCAGTGTGGGGCAGGGGGCCGCAGATACGCAGTATTTT.

This sequence joins TRBV5-1 and TRBJ2-3, with D possibly matching TRBD2 (5 bases). Trimming pared 0 bases from V and 2 bases from J, leaving 13 bases between. This CDR3 is 16 amino acids long. Germline V gene data show CDR1 as SGHRS and CDR2 as YFSETQ. The CDR3 sequence: CASSLVRVDYTDTQYF. Here the CDR3 DNA reads TGCGCCAGCAGCTTGGTGAGGGTGGATTACACAGATACGCAGTATTTT.

The genes are TRBV5-4 and TRBJ2-7, with 7 bases fitting TRBD2. Trimming at V came to 3 bases and at J to 6 bases, leaving 12 bases not matched to a gene. CDR3 length: 15 amino acids. The V gene's germline CDR1 is SGHNT and CDR2 YYREEE (reference sequence). CDR3 bases: TGTGCCAGCAGCTCCAGCCGGACTAGGGTGCTCGAGCAGTACTTC. Translation: CASSSSRTRVLEQYF.

The J gene is TRBJ2-5, the V gene TRBV10-2; perhaps D is TRBD1 or TRBD2 (5 bases each). Per the germline V gene, CDR1 is WSHSY and CDR2 is SAAADI. The CDR3 runs to 14 residues. Trimming removed 2 bases from V and 9 bases from J, with 16 bases in between. Here the CDR3 reads CASSESVRGRAQYF. The CDR3 region has the DNA TGCGCCAGCAGTGAGAGTGTCCGGGGCAGGGCCCAGTACTTC.

Turning to this clone: A junction end diverges from the germline sequence, so it may reflect a read error. In the same sample, other DNA sequences code for this CDR3. The chain is built from TRBV7-9 and TRBJ1-2; 8 bases fit TRBD1. Germline V gene sequence: CDR1 SEHNR, CDR2 FQNEAQ (reference sequence). The CDR3 sequence is 14 residues long. The CDR3 DNA follows: TGTGCCAGCAGCGACAGGGGTGAGAGAGGTGGCTACACTTTC. This translates into CASSDRGERGGYTF.

This clone occurred a few times. The rearrangement uses TRBV9 and TRBJ2-2; D is undetermined. CDR3 length: 14 residues. Between the trimmed V and J ends, which lost 5 bases and 1 base, there was a span of 9 bases. Germline CDR1 SGDLS, CDR2 YYNGEE. The CDR3 spells CASSNQVNTGELFF. The CDR3 nucleotides are TGTGCCAGCAGTAACCAGGTGAACACCGGGGAGCTGTTTTTT.

This chain connects TRBV20-1 to TRBJ2-1, with D hard to call. CDR1 DFQATT and CDR2 SNEGSKA come from the germline V gene (reference sequence). This CDR3 spans 11 amino acids. Here the CDR3 reads CRASYYNEQFF. In DNA form, the CDR3 reads TGCCGGGCCAGCTACTACAATGAGCAGTTCTTC.

CDR3 sequence reads: CASSDLATGELFF. The CDR3 DNA reads as TGTGCCAGCAGTGACCTCGCAACTGGGGAGCTGTTTTTT. The chain couples TRBV25-1 to TRBJ2-2; D call uncertain. Per germline, CDR1 MGHDK and CDR2 SYGVNS. The CDR3 loop spans 13 amino acids. Trimming left V 3 bases short and J 8 bases short, with 10 bases between.